Below are 6 T cell receptor beta chains sequenced from a single sample in a study of CD8+ T cells in alopecia areata. RNA extraction was followed by reverse transcription into cDNA, which acted as the sequencing template. Repertoires were generated with immunoSEQ multiplex PCR, while TCRdb's copy carries only in-frame clones and drops some. Of some 180,000 clones listed, roughly 63% are singletons. This specimen consisted of CD4+ T cells sorted from blood, obtained at week 0. The receptors originated from a human donor with alopecia areata.

The chain links TRBV29-1 to TRBJ2-7; D may be TRBD1 (6 bases). Germline V gene sequence: CDR1 SQVTM, CDR2 ANQGSEA. The CDR3 loop spans 14 amino acids. V lost 4 bases, J lost 0 bases, and 13 bases lay in between. The CDR3 nucleotides are TGCAGCGTTGTTCAGGGGTCAAGCTCCTACGAGCAGTACTTC. This gives the protein CSVVQGSSSYEQYF.

CDR3 region: CASSPGTGQGLGYEQYF. In nucleotides, the CDR3 is TGTGCCAGCAGTCCAGGGACGGGACAGGGTCTCGGCTACGAGCAGTACTTC. The gene calls are TRBV7-9 and TRBJ2-7; 9 nucleotides match TRBD1. Looked up from germline, CDR1 is SEHNR and CDR2 is FQNEAQ (reference sequence). This CDR3 region has 17 residues. With 6 bases clipped from V and 3 bases from J, the junction kept 15 bases outside the gene matches.

This sequence joins TRBV7-2 and TRBJ1-6; a weak D match, TRBD1 (6 bases). CDR1 and CDR2 (germline): SGHTA, FQGNSA. V was trimmed by 6 bases and J by 8 bases, leaving 20 bases between them. The CDR3 has 16 residues. In DNA, the CDR3 is TGTGCCAGCAGACGAACAGGGCTCTCCGTTGATTCACCCCTCCACTTT. Translation gives CASRRTGLSVDSPLHF.

This clone was picked up one time. This chain links TRBV29-1 with TRBJ1-4, with 9 bases fitting TRBD1. V trimming: 7 bases; J trimming: 7 bases; junction bases outside the gene matches: 13. The CDR3 sequence is 15 residues long. The germline gives CDR1 SQVTM, CDR2 ANQGSEA. CDR3 sequence: CSASGQGTLGEKLFF. CDR3 coding DNA: TGCAGCGCGTCGGGACAGGGAACCCTTGGTGAAAAACTGTTTTTT.

This clone has just one count. Here the CDR3 DNA reads TGTGCCAGCAGTGAACCGGTCGAGACCCAGTACTTC. Protein product: CASSEPVETQYF. The gene calls are TRBV2 and TRBJ2-5; no clear D. Deletions cut 2 bases from V and 5 bases from J, with 6 bases between. Germline CDR1 SNHLY, CDR2 FYNNEI. The CDR3 is 12 amino acids.

V is TRBV30 and J is TRBJ1-1, with D tentatively TRBD1 (5 bases). Trimming pared 2 bases from V and 4 bases from J, leaving 11 bases between. CDR3 size: 13 residues. Germline V lookup: CDR1 GTSNPN, CDR2 SVGIG (reference sequence). The chain's CDR3 is CAWSINGGTEAFF. The CDR3 DNA reads as TGTGCCTGGAGTATCAACGGGGGCACTGAAGCTTTCTTT.